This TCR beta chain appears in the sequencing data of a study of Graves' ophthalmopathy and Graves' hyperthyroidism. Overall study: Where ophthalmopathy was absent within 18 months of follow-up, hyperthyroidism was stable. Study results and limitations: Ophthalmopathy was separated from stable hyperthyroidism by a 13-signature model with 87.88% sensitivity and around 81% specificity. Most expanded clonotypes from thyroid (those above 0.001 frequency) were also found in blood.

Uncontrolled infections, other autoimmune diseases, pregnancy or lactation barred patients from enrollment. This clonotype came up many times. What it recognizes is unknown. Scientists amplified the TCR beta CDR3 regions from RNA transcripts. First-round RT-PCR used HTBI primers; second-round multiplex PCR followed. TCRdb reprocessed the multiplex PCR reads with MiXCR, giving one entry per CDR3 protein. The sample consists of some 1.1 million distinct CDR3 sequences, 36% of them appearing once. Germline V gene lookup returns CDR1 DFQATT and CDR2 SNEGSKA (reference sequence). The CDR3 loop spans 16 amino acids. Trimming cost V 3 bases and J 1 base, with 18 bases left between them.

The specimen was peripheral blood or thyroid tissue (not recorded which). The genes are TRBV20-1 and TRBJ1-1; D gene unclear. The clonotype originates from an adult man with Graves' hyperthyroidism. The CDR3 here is CSASPHFLTSNTEAFF. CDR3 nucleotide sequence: TGCAGTGCTAGCCCACATTTCTTAACCTCGAACACTGAAGCTTTCTTT.